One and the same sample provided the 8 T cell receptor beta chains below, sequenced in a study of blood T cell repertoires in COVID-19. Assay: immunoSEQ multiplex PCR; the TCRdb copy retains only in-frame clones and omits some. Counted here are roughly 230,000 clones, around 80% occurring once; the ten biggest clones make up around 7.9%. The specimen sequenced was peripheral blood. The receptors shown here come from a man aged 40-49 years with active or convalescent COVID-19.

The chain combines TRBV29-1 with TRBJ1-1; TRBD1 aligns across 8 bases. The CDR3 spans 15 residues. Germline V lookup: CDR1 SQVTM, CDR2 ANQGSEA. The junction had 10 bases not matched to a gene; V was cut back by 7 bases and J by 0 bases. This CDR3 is CSAEGTGLMNTEAFF. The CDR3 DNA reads TGCAGCGCTGAGGGGACAGGACTTATGAACACTGAAGCTTTCTTT.

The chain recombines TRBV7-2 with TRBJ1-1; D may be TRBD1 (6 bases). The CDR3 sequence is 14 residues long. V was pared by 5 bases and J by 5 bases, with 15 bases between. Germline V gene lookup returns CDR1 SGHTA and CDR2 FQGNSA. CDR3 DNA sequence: TGTGCCAGCAGCCTTCAGGGGCCGAGGACTGAAGCTTTCTTT. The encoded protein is CASSLQGPRTEAFF. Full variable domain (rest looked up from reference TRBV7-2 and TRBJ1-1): GAGVSQSPSNKVTEKGKDVELRCDPISGHTALYWYRQSLGQGLEFLIYFQGNSAPDKSGLPSDRFSAERTGGSVSTLTIQRTQQEDSAVYLCASSLQGPRTEAFFGQGTRLTVV.

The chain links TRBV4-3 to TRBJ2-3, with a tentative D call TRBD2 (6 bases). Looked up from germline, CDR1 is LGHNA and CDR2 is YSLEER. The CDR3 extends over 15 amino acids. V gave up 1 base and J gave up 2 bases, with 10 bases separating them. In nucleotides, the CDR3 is TGCGCCAGCAGCCAAGCGGGACTGTACACAGATACGCAGTATTTT. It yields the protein CASSQAGLYTDTQYF.

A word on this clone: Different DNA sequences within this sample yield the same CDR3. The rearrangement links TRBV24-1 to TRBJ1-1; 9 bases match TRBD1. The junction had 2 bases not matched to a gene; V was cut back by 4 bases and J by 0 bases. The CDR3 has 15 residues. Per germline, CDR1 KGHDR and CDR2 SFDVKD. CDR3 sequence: CATSDGQGMNTEAFF. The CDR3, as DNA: TGTGCCACCAGTGACGGACAGGGGATGAACACTGAAGCTTTCTTT.

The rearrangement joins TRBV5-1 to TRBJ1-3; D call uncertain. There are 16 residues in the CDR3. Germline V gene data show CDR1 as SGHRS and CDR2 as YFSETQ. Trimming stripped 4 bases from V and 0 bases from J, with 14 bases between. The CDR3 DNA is TGCGCCAGCAGCCGGGGAGGTACATCCTCTGGAAACACCATATATTTT. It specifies CASSRGGTSSGNTIYF.

The CDR3 region is CASSAGPSGYNEQFF. DNA for the CDR3: TGCGCCAGCAGCGCGGGGCCTAGCGGATACAATGAGCAGTTCTTC. J is TRBJ2-1 and V is TRBV5-1; TRBD2 agrees at 7 bases. V was clipped by 4 bases and J by 4 bases; unmatched bases: 8. Looked up from germline, CDR1 is SGHRS and CDR2 is YFSETQ. CDR3 length: 15 amino acids. Variable domain in full (rest from reference TRBV5-1 and TRBJ2-1): KAGVTQTPRYLIKTRGQQVTLSCSPISGHRSVSWYQQTPGQGLQFLFEYFSETQRNKGNFPGRFSGRQFSNSRSEMNVSTLELGDSALYLCASSAGPSGYNEQFFGPGTRLTVL.

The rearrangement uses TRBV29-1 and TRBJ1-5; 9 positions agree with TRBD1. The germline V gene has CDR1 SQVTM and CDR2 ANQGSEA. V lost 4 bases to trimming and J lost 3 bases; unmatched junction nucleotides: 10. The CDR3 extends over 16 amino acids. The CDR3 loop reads CSVGDRAGGPNQPQHF. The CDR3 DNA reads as TGCAGCGTTGGGGACAGGGCAGGGGGACCCAATCAGCCCCAGCATTTT.

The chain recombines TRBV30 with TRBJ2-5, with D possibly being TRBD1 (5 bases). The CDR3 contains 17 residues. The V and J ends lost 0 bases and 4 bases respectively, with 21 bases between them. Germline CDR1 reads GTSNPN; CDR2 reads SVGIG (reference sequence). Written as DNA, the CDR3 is TGTGCCTGGAGTGTGTTTCATGGCCAGGGCCTAGGAGAGACCCAGTACTTC. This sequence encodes CAWSVFHGQGLGETQYF.